The clone carrying this T cell receptor (beta chain) was seen many times. The source of the sample is a study of early T cells in non-severe SARS-CoV-2 infection. This CDR3 is 14 amino acids long. The germline V gene encodes CDR1 DFQATT and CDR2 SNEGSKA (reference sequence). V was shortened by 6 bases and J by 4 bases, with 18 bases between the two germline ends. TCRdb re-derived calls from the 5' RACE reads in MiXCR, one entry per CDR3 protein. The table includes about 60,000 distinct CDR3 sequences, roughly 13% detected once. Sequencing was performed on whole blood. The chain has TRBV20-1 and TRBJ1-2; D possibly corresponds to TRBD1 (5 bases). The clonotype was recovered from an adult who was a healthcare worker with PCR-confirmed SARS-CoV-2 infection or an uninfected control (not recorded which). In DNA, the CDR3 is TGCAGTGCCTTGCACTCGGCCGACAGCTATGGCTACACCTTC. Residues: CSALHSADSYGYTF.